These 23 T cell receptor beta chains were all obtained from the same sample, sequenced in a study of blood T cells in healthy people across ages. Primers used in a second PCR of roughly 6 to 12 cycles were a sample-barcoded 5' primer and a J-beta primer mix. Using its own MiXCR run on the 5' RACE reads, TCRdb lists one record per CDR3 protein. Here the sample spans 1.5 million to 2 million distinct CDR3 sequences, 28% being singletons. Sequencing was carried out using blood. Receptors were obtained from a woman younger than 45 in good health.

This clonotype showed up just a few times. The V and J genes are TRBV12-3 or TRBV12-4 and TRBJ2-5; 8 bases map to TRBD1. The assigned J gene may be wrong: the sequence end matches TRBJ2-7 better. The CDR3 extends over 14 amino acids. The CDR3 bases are TGTGCCAGCAGCTATACGACAGGGGTTGGCGAGCAGTACTTC. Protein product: CASSYTTGVGEQYF.

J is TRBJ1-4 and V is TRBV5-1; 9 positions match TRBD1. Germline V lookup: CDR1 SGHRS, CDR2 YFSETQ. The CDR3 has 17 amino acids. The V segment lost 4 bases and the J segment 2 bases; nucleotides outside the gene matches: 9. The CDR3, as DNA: TGCGCCAGCAGCGCCCTTACCACAGGGGGCACTAATGAAAAACTGTTTTTT. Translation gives CASSALTTGGTNEKLFF. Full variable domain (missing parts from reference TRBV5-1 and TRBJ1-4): KAGVTQTPRYLIKTRGQQVTLSCSPISGHRSVSWYQQTPGQGLQFLFEYFSETQRNKGNFPGRFSGRQFSNSRSEMNVSTLELGDSALYLCASSALTTGGTNEKLFFGSGTQLSVL.

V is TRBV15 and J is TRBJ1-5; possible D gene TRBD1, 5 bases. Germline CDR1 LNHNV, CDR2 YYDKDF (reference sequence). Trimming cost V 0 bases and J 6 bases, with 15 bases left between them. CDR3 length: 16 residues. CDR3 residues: CATSRDARVGGQPQHF. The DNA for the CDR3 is TGTGCCACCAGCAGAGATGCCAGGGTAGGTGGTCAGCCCCAGCATTTT. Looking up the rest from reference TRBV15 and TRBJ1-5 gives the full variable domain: DAMVIQNPRYQVTQFGKPVTLSCSQTLNHNVMYWYQQKSSQAPKLLFHYYDKDFNNEADTPDNFQSRRPNTSFCFLDIRSPGLGDTAMYLCATSRDARVGGQPQHFGDGTRLSIL.

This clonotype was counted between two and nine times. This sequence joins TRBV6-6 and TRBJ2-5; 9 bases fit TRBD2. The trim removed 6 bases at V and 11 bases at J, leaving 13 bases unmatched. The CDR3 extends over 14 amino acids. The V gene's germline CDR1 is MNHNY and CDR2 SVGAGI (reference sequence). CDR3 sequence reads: CASRIAGDGNEQYF. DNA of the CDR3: TGTGCCAGCAGAATAGCGGGAGATGGAAATGAGCAGTACTTC.

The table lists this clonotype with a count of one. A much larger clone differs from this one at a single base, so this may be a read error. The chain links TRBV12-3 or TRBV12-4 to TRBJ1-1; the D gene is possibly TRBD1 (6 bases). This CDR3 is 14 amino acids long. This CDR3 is CVSSPWTENTEAFF. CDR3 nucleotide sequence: TGTGTCAGCAGTCCGTGGACAGAGAACACTGAAGCTTTCTTT.

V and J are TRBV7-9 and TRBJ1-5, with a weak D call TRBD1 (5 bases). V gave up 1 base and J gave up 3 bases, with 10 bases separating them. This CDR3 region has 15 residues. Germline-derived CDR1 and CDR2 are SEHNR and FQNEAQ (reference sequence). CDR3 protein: CASSLEGADNQPQHF. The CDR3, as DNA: TGTGCCAGCAGCTTAGAAGGGGCAGACAATCAGCCCCAGCATTTT.

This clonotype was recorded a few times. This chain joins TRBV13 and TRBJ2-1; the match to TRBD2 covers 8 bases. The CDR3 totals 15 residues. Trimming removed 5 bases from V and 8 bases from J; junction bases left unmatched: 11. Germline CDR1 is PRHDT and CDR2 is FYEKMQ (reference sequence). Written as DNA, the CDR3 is TGTGCCAGCAGCGCCACTAGCGGCGGCTTTGATGAGCAGTTCTTC. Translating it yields CASSATSGGFDEQFF.

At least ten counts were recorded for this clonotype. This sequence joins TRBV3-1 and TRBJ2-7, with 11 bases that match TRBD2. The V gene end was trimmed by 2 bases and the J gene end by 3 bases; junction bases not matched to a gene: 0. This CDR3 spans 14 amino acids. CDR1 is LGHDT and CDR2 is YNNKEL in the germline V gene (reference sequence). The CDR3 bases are TGTGCCAGCAGCCAACTAGCGGGGGGCTACGAGCAGTACTTC. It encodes CASSQLAGGYEQYF.

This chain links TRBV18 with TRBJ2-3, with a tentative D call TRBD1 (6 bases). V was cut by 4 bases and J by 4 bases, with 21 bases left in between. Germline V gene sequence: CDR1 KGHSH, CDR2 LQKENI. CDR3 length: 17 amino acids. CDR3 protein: CASSQGGPPISADTQYF. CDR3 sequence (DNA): TGTGCCAGCTCACAAGGGGGACCACCTATTAGCGCAGATACGCAGTATTTT.

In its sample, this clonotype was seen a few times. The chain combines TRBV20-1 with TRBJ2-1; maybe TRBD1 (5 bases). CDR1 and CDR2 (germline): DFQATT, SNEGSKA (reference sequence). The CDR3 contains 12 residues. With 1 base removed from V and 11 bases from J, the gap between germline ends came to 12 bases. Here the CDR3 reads CSARVSGMKQFF. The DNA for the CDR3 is TGCAGTGCTAGAGTTTCAGGGATGAAGCAGTTCTTC.

The CDR3 is CASSLQGAAEKLFF. Here the CDR3 DNA reads TGTGCCAGCAGCTTGCAGGGGGCGGCCGAAAAACTGTTTTTT. The rearrangement links TRBV7-9 to TRBJ1-4; 8 bases agree with TRBD1. The CDR3 sequence is 14 residues long. The V gene end was trimmed by 3 bases and the J gene end by 8 bases; junction bases not matched to a gene: 5. Germline V gene sequence: CDR1 SEHNR, CDR2 FQNEAQ (reference sequence).

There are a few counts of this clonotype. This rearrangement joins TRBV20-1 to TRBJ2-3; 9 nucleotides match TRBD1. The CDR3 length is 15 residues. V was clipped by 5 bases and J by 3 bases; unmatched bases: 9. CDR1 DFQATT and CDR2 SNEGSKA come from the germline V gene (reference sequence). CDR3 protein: CSAGNRGRITDTQYF. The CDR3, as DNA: TGCAGTGCTGGAAACAGGGGGCGGATTACAGATACGCAGTATTTT.

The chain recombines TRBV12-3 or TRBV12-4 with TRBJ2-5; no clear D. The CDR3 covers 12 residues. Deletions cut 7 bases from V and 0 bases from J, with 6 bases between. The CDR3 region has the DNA TGTGCCAGCACTTTGTACCAAGAGACCCAGTACTTC. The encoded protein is CASTLYQETQYF.

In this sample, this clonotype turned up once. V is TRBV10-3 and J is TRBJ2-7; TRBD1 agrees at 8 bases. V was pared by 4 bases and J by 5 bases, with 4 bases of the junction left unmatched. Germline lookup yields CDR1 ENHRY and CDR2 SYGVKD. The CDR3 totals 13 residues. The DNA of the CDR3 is TGTGCCATCAGTGCCGGACAGGGTAACGAGCAGTACTTC. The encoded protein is CAISAGQGNEQYF.

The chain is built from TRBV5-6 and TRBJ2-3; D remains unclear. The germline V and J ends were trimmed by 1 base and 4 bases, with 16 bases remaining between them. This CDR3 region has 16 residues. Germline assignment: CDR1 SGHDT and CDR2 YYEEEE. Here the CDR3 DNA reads TGTGCCAGCAGCTTGATGGAAAACTATATCGCAGATACGCAGTATTTT. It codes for CASSLMENYIADTQYF.

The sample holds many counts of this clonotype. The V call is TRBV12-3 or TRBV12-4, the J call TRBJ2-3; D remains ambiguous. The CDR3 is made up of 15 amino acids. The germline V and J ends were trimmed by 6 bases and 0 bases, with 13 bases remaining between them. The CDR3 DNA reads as TGTGCCAGCAGGCTATCCCGGATTAGCACAGATACGCAGTATTTT. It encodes CASRLSRISTDTQYF.

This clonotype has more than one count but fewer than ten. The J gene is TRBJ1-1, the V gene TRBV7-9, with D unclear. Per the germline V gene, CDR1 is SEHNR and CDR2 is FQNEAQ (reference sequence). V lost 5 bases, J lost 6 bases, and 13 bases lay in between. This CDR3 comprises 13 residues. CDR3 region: CASSQTAWPEAFF. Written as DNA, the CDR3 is TGTGCCAGCAGCCAGACCGCGTGGCCTGAAGCTTTCTTT.

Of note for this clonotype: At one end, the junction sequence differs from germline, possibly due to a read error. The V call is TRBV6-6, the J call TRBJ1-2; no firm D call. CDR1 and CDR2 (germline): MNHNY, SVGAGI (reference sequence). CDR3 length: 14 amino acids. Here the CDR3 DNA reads TGTGCCAGCAGTTACGCCGGAGCTAACTATGACTACACCTTC. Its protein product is CASSYAGANYDYTF.

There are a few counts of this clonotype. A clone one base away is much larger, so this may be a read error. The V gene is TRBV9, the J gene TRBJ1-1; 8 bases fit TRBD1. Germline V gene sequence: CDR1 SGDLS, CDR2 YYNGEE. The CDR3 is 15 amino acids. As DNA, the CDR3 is TGTACCAGCAGACCCGTTGGACAGGGTAACACTGAAGCTTTCTTT. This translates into CTSRPVGQGNTEAFF.

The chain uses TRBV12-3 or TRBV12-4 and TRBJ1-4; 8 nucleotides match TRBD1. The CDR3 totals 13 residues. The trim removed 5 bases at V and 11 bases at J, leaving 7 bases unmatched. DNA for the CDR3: TGTGCCAGCAGTCCCCCGACAGGGGACAAACTGTTTTTT. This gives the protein CASSPPTGDKLFF.

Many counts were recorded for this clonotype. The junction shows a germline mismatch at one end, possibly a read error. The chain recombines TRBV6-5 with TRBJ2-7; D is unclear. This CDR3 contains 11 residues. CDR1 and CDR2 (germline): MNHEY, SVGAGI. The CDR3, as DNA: TGTGTCAGCAGTTACCATGGCGAGCAGTACTTC. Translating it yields CVSSYHGEQYF.

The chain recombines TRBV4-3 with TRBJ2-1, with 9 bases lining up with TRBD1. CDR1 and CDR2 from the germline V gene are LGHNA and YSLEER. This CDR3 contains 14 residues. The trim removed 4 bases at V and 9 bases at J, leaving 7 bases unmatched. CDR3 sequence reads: CASSPGTGRGEQFF. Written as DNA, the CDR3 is TGCGCCAGCAGCCCAGGGACAGGGAGAGGTGAGCAGTTCTTC.

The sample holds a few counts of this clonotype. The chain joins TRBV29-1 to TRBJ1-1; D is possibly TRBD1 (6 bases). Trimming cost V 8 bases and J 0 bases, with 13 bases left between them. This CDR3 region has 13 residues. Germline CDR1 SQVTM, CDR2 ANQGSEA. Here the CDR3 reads CSLRQVLNTEAFF. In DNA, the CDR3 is TGCAGCTTAAGACAGGTCCTGAACACTGAAGCTTTCTTT. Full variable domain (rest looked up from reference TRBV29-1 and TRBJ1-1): SAVISQKPSRDICQRGTSLTIQCQVDSQVTMMFWYRQQPGQSLTLIATANQGSEATYESGFVIDKFPISRPNLTFSTLTVSNMSPEDSSIYLCSLRQVLNTEAFFGQGTRLTVV.